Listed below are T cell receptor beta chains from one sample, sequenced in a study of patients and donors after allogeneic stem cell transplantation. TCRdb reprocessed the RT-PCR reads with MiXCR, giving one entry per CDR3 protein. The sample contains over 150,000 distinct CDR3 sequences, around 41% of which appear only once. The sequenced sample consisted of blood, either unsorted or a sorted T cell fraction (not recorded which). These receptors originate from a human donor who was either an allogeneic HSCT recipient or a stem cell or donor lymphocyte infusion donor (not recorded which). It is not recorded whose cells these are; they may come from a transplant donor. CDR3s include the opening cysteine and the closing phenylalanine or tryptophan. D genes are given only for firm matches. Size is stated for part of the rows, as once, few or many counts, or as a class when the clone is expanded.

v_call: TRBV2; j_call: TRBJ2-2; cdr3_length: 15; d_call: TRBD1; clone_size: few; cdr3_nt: TGTGCCAGCAGTGAACAGGGGGACGAAACCGGGGAGCTGTTTTTT; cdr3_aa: CASSEQGDETGELFF
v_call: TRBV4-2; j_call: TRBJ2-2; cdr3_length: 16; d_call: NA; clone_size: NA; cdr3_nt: TGTGCCAGCAGCCAAGAAGAATTAACGAACACCGGGGAGCTGTTTTTT; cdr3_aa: CASSQEELTNTGELFF
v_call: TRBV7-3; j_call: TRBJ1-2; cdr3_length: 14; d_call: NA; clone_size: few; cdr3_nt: TGTGCCAGCATCCCGGGAGGGACTAACTATGGCTACACCTTC; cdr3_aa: CASIPGGTNYGYTF
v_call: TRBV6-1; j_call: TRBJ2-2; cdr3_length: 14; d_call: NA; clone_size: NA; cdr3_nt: TGTGCCAGTTCCCCGCTCCAGGGCCGGGGGGAGCTGTTTTTT; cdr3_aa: CASSPLQGRGELFF
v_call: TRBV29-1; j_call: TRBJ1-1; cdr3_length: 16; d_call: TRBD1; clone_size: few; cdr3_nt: TGCAGCGTTGAAGAGCGCAGGGGGCGGGGAAGGACTGAAGCTTTCTTT; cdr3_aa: CSVEERRGRGRTEAFF
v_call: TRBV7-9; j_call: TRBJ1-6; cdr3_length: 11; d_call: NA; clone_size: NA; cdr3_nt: TGTGCCAGCAGCGACGACTCACCCCTCCACTTT; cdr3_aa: CASSDDSPLHF
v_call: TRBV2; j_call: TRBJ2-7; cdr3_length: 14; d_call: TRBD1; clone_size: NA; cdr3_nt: TGTGCCAGCAGCGCGGACAGGAACTCCTACGAGCAGTACTTC; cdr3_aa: CASSADRNSYEQYF
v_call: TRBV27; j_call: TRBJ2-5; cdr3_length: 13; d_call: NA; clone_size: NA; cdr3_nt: TGTGCCAGCAGTTTATTTATGGCAGAGACCCAGTACTTC; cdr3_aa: CASSLFMAETQYF
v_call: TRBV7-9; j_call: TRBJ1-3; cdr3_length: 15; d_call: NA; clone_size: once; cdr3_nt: TGTGCCAGCAGCCCCGATGAGGGGCCTGGAAACACCATATATTTT; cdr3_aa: CASSPDEGPGNTIYF
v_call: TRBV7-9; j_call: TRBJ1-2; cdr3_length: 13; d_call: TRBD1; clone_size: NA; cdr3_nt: TGTGCCAGCAGCAAAGGGACAGGGTATGGCTACACCTTC; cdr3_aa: CASSKGTGYGYTF
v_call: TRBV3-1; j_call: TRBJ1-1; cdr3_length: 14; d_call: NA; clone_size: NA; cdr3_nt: TGTGCCAGCAGCCAAGGCAGTCGTAACACTGAAGCTTTCTTT; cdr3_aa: CASSQGSRNTEAFF
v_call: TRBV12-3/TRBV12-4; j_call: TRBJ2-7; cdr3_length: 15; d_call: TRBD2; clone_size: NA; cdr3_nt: TGTGCCAGCAGTTTACGAGGCGGGAGATCATACGAGCAGTACTTC; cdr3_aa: CASSLRGGRSYEQYF
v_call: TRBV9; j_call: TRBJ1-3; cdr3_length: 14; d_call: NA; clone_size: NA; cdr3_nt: TGTGCCAGCAGCCCTTGGGGATCAGGAAACACCATATATTTT; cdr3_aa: CASSPWGSGNTIYF
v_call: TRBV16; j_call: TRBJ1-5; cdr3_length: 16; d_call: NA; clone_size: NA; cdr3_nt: TGTGCCAGCAGCCAATACAGGGTTTCCCCCAATCAGCCCCAGCATTTT; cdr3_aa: CASSQYRVSPNQPQHF
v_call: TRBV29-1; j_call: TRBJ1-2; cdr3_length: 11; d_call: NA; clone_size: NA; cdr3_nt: TGCAGCGTTGGACAGGCGGATGGCTACACCTTC; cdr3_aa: CSVGQADGYTF
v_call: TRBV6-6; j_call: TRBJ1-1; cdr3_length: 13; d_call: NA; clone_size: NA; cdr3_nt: TGTGCCAGCACCCAGTATTCGAACACTGAAGCTTTCTTT; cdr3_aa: CASTQYSNTEAFF
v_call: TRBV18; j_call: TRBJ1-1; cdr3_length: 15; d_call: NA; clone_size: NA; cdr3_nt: TGTGCCAGCTCACCCTTCGGCGGAGCGAACACTGAAGCTTTCTTT; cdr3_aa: CASSPFGGANTEAFF
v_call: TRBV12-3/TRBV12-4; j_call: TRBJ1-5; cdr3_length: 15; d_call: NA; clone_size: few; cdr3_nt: TGTGCCAGCAGTTTAGGGGGGCCGAGCAATCAGCCCCAGCATTTT; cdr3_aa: CASSLGGPSNQPQHF
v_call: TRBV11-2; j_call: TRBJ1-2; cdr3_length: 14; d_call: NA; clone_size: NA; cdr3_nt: TGTGCCAGCAGCTTAGCCCAGGGAGGCTATGGCTACACCTTC; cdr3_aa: CASSLAQGGYGYTF
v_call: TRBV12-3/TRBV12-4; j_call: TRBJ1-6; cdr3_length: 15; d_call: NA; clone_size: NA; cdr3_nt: TGTGCCAGCAGTTCCGGGACGGACTATAATTCACCCCTCCACTTT; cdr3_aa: CASSSGTDYNSPLHF